This TCR beta chain was found in a study of cytomegalovirus exposure and HLA in healthy donors. Germline V gene lookup returns CDR1 MDHEN and CDR2 SYDVKM. The V end was cut by 8 bases, the J end by 4 bases, with 7 bases between. The CDR3 consists of 11 residues. General study results and limits: The authors enumerated 150 to 200 TCR beta chains as linked to cytomegalovirus.

Note on this clone: Its antigen is unidentified.

Only in-frame clones appear in the TCRdb table, and some are missing; sequencing was by immunoSEQ multiplex PCR. Of some 110,000 clones listed, about 88% are singletons. The sequenced material came from PBMCs. The chain couples TRBV28 to TRBJ2-3, with D unclear. This clonotype originated in a man aged 18 to 35 in good health and CMV-seropositive. The CDR3 here is CASYTADTQYF. As DNA, the CDR3 is TGTGCCAGCTATACTGCAGATACGCAGTATTTT. Together with reference TRBV28 and TRBJ2-3, the CDR3 gives the full variable domain: DVKVTQSSRYLVKRTGEKVFLECVQDMDHENMFWYRQDPGLGLRLIYFSYDVKMKEKGDIPEGYSVSREKKERFSLILESASTNQTSMYLCASYTADTQYFGPGTRLTVL.